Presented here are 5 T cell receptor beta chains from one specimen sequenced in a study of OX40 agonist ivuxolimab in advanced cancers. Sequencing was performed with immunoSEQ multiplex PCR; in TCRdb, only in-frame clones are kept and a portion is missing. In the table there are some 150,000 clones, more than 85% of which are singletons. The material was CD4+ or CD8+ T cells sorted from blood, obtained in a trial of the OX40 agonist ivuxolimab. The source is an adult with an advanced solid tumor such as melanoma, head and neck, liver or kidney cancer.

CDR3 sequence (DNA): TGTGCCAGTAGTATGTCGCTAGCGGGAGCTCGGGAGACCCAGTACTTC. Its translation is CASSMSLAGARETQYF. The chain combines TRBV19 with TRBJ2-5; 10 bases are a match to TRBD2. Germline V gives CDR1 LNHDA, CDR2 SQIVND (reference sequence). V lost 3 bases and J lost 5; bases outside the gene matches: 9. The CDR3 contains 16 residues. The whole variable domain, filled in from reference TRBV19 and TRBJ2-5, reads DGGITQSPKYLFRKEGQNVTLSCEQNLNHDAMYWYRQDPGQGLRLIYYSQIVNDFQKGDIAEGYSVSREKKESFPLTVTSAQKNPTAFYLCASSMSLAGARETQYFGPGTRLLVL.

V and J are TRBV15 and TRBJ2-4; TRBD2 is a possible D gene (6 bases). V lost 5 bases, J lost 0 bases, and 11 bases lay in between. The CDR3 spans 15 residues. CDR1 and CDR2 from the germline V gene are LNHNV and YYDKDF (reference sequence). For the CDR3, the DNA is TGTGCCACCAGCGGGGGGAAGGCAGCCAAAAACATTCAGTACTTC. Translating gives CATSGGKAAKNIQYF.

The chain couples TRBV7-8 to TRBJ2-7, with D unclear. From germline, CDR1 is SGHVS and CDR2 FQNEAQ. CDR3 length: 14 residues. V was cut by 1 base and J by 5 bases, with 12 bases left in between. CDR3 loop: CASSLGRARDEQYF. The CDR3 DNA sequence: TGTGCCAGCAGCTTAGGACGGGCAAGGGACGAGCAGTACTTC.

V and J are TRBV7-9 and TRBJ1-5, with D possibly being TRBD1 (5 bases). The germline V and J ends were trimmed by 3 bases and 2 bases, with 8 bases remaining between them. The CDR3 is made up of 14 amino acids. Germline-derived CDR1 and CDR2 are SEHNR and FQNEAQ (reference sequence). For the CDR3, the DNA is TGTGCCAGCAGCTTCCGGGGGGGCAATCAGCCCCAGCATTTT. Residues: CASSFRGGNQPQHF.

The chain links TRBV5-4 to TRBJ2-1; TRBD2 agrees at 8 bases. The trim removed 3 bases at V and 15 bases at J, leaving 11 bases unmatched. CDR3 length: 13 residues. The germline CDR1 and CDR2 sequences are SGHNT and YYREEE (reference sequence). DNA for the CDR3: TGTGCCAGCAGCTCGGACCAAGCGGGGGCCTCGTTCTTC. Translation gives CASSSDQAGASFF. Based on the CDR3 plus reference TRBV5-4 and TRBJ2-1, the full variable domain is ETGVTQSPTHLIKTRGQQVTLRCSSQSGHNTVSWYQQALGQGPQFIFQYYREEENGRGNFPPRFSGLQFPNYSSELNVNALELDDSALYLCASSSDQAGASFFGPGTRLTVL.